The 22 T cell receptor beta chains reported below all come from one sample, sequenced in a study of T-cell reconstitution after alpha-beta-depleted transplantation in children. Study results and limitations: Reported findings indicate that, about two months after transplant, alpha-beta T cells came from several hundred expanded clones, which were derived from non-depleted graft cells.

No antigens are known for them. Preparation of the TCRbeta library used unique molecular identifiers. TCRdb re-derived calls from the PCR reads in MiXCR, one entry per CDR3 protein. The data contain around 30,000 distinct CDR3 sequences, 6.4% of them singletons. The sample consisted of peripheral blood, taken 60 days after TCRalphabeta/CD19-depleted stem cell transplant. These receptors were taken from a child under two years old who had a stem cell transplant for acute myeloid leukemia, so the T cells may come from the graft donor.

This clonotype came up many times. V gene TRBV7-2 combines with J gene TRBJ2-3, with no clear D. Between the trimmed V and J ends, which lost 0 bases and 6 bases, there was a span of 7 bases. This CDR3 has 13 amino acids. Per the germline V gene, CDR1 is SGHTA and CDR2 is FQGNSA. The chain's CDR3 is CASSLAGRDTQYF. CDR3 bases: TGTGCCAGCAGCTTAGCTGGGCGGGATACGCAGTATTTT.

This clonotype has at least ten counts. J is TRBJ1-6 and V is TRBV28; D unclear. The V end was cut by 4 bases, the J end by 8 bases, with 15 bases between. CDR1 is MDHEN, CDR2 SYDVKM, per germline. This CDR3 region has 15 residues. The CDR3 region has the DNA TGTGCCAGCAGTTCCGGAGACGGCATTCATTCACCCCTCCACTTT. Translation: CASSSGDGIHSPLHF.

This clonotype occurred many times. V and J are TRBV29-1 and TRBJ2-3, with D hard to call. Germline-derived CDR1 and CDR2 are SQVTM and ANQGSEA. The CDR3 contains 14 residues. V lost 0 bases and J lost 0, with 7 bases in between. The CDR3 region has the DNA TGCAGCGTTGAAGAGGGCAGGAGCACAGATACGCAGTATTTT. Protein product: CSVEEGRSTDTQYF.

This clonotype was seen at least ten times. The gene calls are TRBV21-1 and TRBJ2-7; the table's D call, TRBD2, was not checked against the DNA. TRBV21-1 is labeled a pseudogene. The CDR3 spans 16 residues. This CDR3 is CASTLRCASGRYEQYF. In DNA form, the CDR3 reads TGTGCCAGCACCCTACGATGCGCGAGCGGGAGATACGAGCAGTACTTC.

This clonotype has ten or more counts. This chain uses TRBV18 with TRBJ2-2; D not certain. CDR3 length equals 15 residues. Between the trimmed V and J ends, which lost 3 bases and 1 base, there was a span of 9 bases. Germline CDR1 and CDR2: KGHSH and LQKENI. The CDR3 sequence is CASSPDERNTGELFF. CDR3 nucleotide sequence: TGTGCCAGCTCACCGGACGAACGGAACACCGGGGAGCTGTTTTTT.

This clonotype was counted at least ten times. The CDR3, as DNA: TGCGCCAGCACGTGGGGTCAACCAGGGGCCCAGTACTTC. Residues: CASTWGQPGAQYF. The chain joins TRBV10-2 to TRBJ2-5; TRBD1 might be the D (6 bases). V was pared by 7 bases and J by 9 bases, with 18 bases between. Germline V gene data show CDR1 as WSHSY and CDR2 as SAAADI. CDR3 length: 13 residues.

The CDR3 loop is CASSSPTSGSGPYEQYF. The CDR3 bases are TGTGCCAGCAGCTCCCCGACTAGCGGGAGCGGGCCCTACGAGCAGTACTTC. V gene TRBV7-9 combines with J gene TRBJ2-7; 12 bases are a match to TRBD2. CDR3 length: 17 amino acids. J was trimmed by 2 bases and V by 4 bases; bases with no gene match: 9. Germline assignment: CDR1 SEHNR and CDR2 FQNEAQ (reference sequence).

This clonotype was counted ten times or more. The V gene is TRBV7-8, the J gene TRBJ2-7; 9 bases match TRBD1. CDR1 is SGHVS and CDR2 is FQNEAQ in the germline V gene. The CDR3 covers 15 residues. V shed 2 bases and J 6 bases; nucleotides not matched to a gene: 8. CDR3 protein: CASSLPQGAQSEQYF. The CDR3 region has the DNA TGTGCCAGCAGCTTACCACAGGGGGCGCAAAGCGAGCAGTACTTC.

This clonotype occurred many times. This sequence joins TRBV5-1 and TRBJ2-3, with 7 bases aligning to TRBD2. J gave up 0 bases and V 3 bases, and 4 bases lay outside the gene matches. CDR1 SGHRS and CDR2 YFSETQ come from the germline V gene. CDR3 length equals 15 residues. CDR3 nucleotide sequence: TGCGCCAGCAGCTGGAAGCGGGGTAGCACAGATACGCAGTATTTT. As protein: CASSWKRGSTDTQYF.

This clonotype was seen many times. The V gene is TRBV27, the J gene TRBJ2-7; no firm D call. Germline V gene sequence: CDR1 MNHEY, CDR2 SMNVEV (reference sequence). Trimming removed 2 bases at V and 0 bases at J, with 5 bases between. The CDR3 has 13 amino acids. The CDR3 DNA follows: TGTGCCAGCAGTTTAATAGACTCCTACGAGCAGTACTTC. Translation: CASSLIDSYEQYF.

In its sample, this clonotype was seen many times. V and J are TRBV6-5 and TRBJ2-3; no reliable D call. The V end lost 2 bases, the J end lost 1 base, and 10 bases lay between the germline ends. The CDR3 sequence is 15 residues long. From germline, CDR1 is MNHEY and CDR2 SVGAGI. CDR3: CASSYGGRRTDTQYF. In nucleotides, the CDR3 is TGTGCCAGCAGTTACGGTGGCAGACGCACAGATACGCAGTATTTT.

This clonotype has at least ten counts. The chain employs TRBV2 and TRBJ2-2; a possible D gene is TRBD1 (5 bases). The V end was cut by 10 bases, the J end by 3 bases, with 18 bases between. This CDR3 has 15 residues. Germline V gene data show CDR1 as SNHLY and CDR2 as FYNNEI. The CDR3 sequence is CATLQGTYYTGELFF. DNA for the CDR3: TGTGCCACCCTCCAGGGTACTTATTACACCGGGGAGCTGTTTTTT.

This clonotype was counted many times. The V and J genes are TRBV21-1 and TRBJ2-7; TRBD2 is the table's D call and was not checked against the DNA. TRBV21-1 is tagged as a pseudogene. There are 16 residues in the CDR3. The CDR3 sequence: CASSKVPSGLIYEQYF. Written as DNA, the CDR3 is TGTGCCAGCAGCAAAGTTCCTAGCGGGTTGATCTACGAGCAGTACTTC.

The table lists this clonotype with many counts. The chain's CDR3 is CASTNRDPYEQYF. The CDR3 DNA is TGTGCCAGCACCAACAGGGACCCCTACGAGCAGTACTTC. V gene TRBV5-6 combines with J gene TRBJ2-7, with D tentatively TRBD1 (6 bases). V gave up 6 bases and J gave up 2 bases, with 12 bases separating them. The CDR3 sequence is 13 residues long. Germline lookup yields CDR1 SGHDT and CDR2 YYEEEE.

This clonotype was observed many times. This chain uses TRBV12-3 or TRBV12-4 with TRBJ2-5; D is unresolved. The V end lost 4 bases, the J end lost 3 bases, and 6 bases lay between the germline ends. The CDR3 sequence is 12 residues long. The chain's CDR3 is CASSWSKETQYF. The CDR3 nucleotides are TGTGCCAGCAGTTGGTCAAAAGAGACCCAGTACTTC.

This clonotype was recorded at least ten times. V and J are TRBV6-1 and TRBJ1-1; TRBD1 matches 8 bases. The CDR3 is made up of 16 amino acids. The J segment lost 2 bases and the V segment lost 6 bases, leaving 11 bases of the junction unmatched. Germline V gives CDR1 MNHNS, CDR2 SASEGT. Here the CDR3 DNA reads TGTGCCAGCAGCGAGGACAGGGTTATTTCCAACACTGAAGCTTTCTTT. It codes for CASSEDRVISNTEAFF.

This clonotype was picked up many times. The J gene is TRBJ2-5, the V gene TRBV7-9; no clear D gene. This CDR3 is 16 amino acids long. Germline CDR1 SEHNR, CDR2 FQNEAQ (reference sequence). Deletions cut 1 base from V and 3 bases from J, with 15 bases between. In DNA, the CDR3 is TGTGCCAGCAGCTTAGTGGGCCCTCAGCCCGAAGAGACCCAGTACTTC. Translated, it gives CASSLVGPQPEETQYF.

This clonotype was picked up a small number of times. J is TRBJ1-2 and V is TRBV18; 8 bases match TRBD1. Germline loops: CDR1 KGHSH, CDR2 LQKENI. The V and J ends lost 0 bases and 8 bases, in that order; junction bases with no gene match: 14. CDR3 length: 17 residues. CDR3 nucleotide sequence: TGTGCCAGCTCACCACCGACGGGACAGGCCAACTCTAGGGGCTACACCTTC. Encoded protein: CASSPPTGQANSRGYTF.

This clonotype was counted many times. One end of the junction does not line up with germline, which may come from a read error. The chain combines TRBV7-7 with TRBJ2-2; D remains ambiguous. The CDR3 is 14 amino acids. Germline V CDR1 and CDR2: SSHAT, FNYEAQ (reference sequence). CDR3 sequence (DNA): TGTGCTAGCAGACCCTCACCGAACACCGGGGAGCTGTTTTTT. Translation gives CASRPSPNTGELFF.

This clonotype was observed at least ten times. CDR3 protein: CASSPPQGQETQYF. CDR3 nucleotide sequence: TGCGCCAGCAGCCCCCCGCAGGGCCAAGAGACCCAGTACTTC. The chain uses TRBV5-1 and TRBJ2-5; TRBD1 might be the D (5 bases). Germline V CDR1 and CDR2: SGHRS, YFSETQ. Deletions cut 4 bases from V and 1 base from J, with 11 bases between. The CDR3 runs 14 residues. Full variable domain (remainder filled in from reference TRBV5-1 and TRBJ2-5): KAGVTQTPRYLIKTRGQQVTLSCSPISGHRSVSWYQQTPGQGLQFLFEYFSETQRNKGNFPGRFSGRQFSNSRSEMNVSTLELGDSALYLCASSPPQGQETQYFGPGTRLLVL.

The sample holds a few counts of this clonotype. The CDR3 here is CASSLAGQDTQYF. The CDR3 DNA is TGTGCCAGCAGTTTAGCTGGGCAAGATACGCAGTATTTT. This chain joins TRBV27 and TRBJ2-3; D gene unclear. V was trimmed by 2 bases and J by 5 bases, leaving 8 bases between them. Germline CDR1 reads MNHEY; CDR2 reads SMNVEV (reference sequence). The CDR3 spans 13 residues.

Note on this clonotype: A much more abundant neighbour one base away suggests this may be a read error. The chain has TRBV29-1 and TRBJ2-2; the D gene is possibly TRBD2 (6 bases). The CDR3 covers 13 residues. CDR1 is SQVTM and CDR2 is ANQGSEA in the germline V gene. The CDR3 DNA reads as TGCAGCGTCTGTGCGGGGAACACCGGGAAGCTGTTTTTT. Amino acids: CSVCAGNTGKLFF.